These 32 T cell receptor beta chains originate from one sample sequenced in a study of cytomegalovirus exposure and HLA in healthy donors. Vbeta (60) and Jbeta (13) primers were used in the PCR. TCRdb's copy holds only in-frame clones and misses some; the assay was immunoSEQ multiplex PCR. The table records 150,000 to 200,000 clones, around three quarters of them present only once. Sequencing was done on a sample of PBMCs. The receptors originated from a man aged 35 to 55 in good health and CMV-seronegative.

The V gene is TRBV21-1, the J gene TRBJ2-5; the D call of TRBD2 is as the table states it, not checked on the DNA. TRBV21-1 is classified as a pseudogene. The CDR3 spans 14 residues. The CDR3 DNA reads TGTGCCAGCACTCTCGAGGAGTGCTTCGAGACCCAGTACTTC. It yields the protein CASTLEECFETQYF.

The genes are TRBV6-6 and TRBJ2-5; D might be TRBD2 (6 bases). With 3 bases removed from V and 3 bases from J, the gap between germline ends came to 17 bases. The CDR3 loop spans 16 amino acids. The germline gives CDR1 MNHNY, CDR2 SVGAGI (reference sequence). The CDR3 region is CASSYLREATKETQYF. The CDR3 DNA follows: TGTGCCAGCAGTTATTTGCGGGAAGCCACTAAAGAGACCCAGTACTTC.

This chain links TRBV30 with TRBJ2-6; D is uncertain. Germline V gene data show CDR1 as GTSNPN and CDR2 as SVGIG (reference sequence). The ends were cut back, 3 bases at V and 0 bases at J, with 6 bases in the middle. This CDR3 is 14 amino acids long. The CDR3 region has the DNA TGTGCCTGGAGGTCGAGCTCTGGGGCCAACGTCCTGACTTTC. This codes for CAWRSSSGANVLTF.

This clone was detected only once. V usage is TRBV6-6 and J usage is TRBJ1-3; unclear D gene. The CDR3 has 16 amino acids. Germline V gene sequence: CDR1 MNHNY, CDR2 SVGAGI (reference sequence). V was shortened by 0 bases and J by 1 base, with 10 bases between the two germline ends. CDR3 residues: CASSYSSTGSGNTIYF. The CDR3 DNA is TGTGCCAGCAGTTACTCTTCGACTGGTTCTGGAAACACCATATATTTT.

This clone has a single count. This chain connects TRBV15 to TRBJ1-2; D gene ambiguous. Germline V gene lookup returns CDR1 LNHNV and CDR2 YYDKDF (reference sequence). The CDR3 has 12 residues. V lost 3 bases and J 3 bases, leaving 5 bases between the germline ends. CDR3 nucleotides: TGTGCCACCAGCAGGAGGGACTATGGCTACACCTTC. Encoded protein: CATSRRDYGYTF.

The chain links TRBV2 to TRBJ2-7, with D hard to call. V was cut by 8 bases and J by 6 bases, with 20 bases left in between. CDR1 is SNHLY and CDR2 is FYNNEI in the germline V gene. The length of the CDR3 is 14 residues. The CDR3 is CASARSRVPPEQYV. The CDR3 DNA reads TGTGCCAGCGCTCGGTCTAGAGTTCCCCCCGAGCAGTACGTC.

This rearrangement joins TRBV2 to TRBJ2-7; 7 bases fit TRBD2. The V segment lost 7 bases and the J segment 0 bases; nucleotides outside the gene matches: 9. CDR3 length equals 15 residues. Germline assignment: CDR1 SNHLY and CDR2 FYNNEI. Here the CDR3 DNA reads TGTGCCAGCACTACTGCGCTAGCGGACTCCTACGAGCAGTACTTC. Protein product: CASTTALADSYEQYF.

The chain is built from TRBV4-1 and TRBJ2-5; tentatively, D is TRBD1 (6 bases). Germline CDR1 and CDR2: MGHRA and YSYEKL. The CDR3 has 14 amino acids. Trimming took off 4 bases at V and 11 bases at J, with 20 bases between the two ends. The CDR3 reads CASSPRDTSSQQYF. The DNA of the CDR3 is TGCGCCAGCAGCCCCCGGGACACCTCCAGTCAGCAGTACTTC.

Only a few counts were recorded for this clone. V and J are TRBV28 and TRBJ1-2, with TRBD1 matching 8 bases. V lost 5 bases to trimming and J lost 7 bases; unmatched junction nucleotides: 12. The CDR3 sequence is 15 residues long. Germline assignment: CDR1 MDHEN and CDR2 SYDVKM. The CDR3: CASSPGQGFNIGYTF. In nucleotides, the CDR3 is TGTGCCAGCAGTCCCGGACAGGGTTTCAATATTGGCTACACCTTC.

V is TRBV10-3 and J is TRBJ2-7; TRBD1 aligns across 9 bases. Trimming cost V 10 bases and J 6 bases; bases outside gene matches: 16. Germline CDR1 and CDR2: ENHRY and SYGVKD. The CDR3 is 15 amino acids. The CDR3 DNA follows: TGTGCCACCACGGCCCTGGACAGGGGTGCGGGCGAGCAGTACTTC. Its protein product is CATTALDRGAGEQYF.

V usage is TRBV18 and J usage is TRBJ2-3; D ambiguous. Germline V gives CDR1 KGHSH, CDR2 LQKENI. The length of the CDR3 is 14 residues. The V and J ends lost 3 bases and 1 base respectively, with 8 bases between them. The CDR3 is CASSPSSRTDTQYF. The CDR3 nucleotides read TGTGCCAGCTCACCCTCCTCCCGCACAGATACGCAGTATTTT.

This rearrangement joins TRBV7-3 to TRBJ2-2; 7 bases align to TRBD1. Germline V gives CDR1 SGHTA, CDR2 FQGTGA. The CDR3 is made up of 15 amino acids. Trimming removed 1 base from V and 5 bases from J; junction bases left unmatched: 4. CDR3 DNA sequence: TGTGCCAGCAGCTTAAACAGGGGCCCTACCGGGGAGCTGTTTTTT. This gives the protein CASSLNRGPTGELFF.

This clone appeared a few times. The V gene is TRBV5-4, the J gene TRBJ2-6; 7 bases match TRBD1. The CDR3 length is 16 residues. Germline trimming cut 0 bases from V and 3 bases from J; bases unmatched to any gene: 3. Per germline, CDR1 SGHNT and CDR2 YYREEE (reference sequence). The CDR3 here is CASSLGQGGGANVLTF. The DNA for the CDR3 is TGTGCCAGCAGCTTGGGACAGGGTGGTGGGGCCAACGTCCTGACTTTC.

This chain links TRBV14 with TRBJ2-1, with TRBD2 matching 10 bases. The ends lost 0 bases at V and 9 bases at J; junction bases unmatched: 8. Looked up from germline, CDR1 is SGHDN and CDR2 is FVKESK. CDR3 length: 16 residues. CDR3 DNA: TGTGCCAGCAGCCAAGATCGGGGTAGCGGGAGGATTGAGCAGTTCTTC. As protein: CASSQDRGSGRIEQFF.

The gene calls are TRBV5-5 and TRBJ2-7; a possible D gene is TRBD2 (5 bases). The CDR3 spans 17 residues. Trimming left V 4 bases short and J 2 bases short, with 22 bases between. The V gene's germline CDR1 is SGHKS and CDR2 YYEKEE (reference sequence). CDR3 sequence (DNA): TGTGCCAGCAGCCCCCTTTTTACGGGGAGTTCCCCCTACGAGCAGTACTTC. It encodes CASSPLFTGSSPYEQYF.

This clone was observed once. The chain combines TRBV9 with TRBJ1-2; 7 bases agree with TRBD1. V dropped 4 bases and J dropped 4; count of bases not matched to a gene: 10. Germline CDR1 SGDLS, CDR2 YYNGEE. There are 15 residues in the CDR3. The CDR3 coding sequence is TGTGCCAGCAGCCCCCGGACAGGCGTTACCTATGGCTACACCTTC. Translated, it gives CASSPRTGVTYGYTF.

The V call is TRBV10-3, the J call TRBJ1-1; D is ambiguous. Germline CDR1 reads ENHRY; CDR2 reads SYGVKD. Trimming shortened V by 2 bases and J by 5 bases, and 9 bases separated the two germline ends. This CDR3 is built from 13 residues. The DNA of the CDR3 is TGTGCCATCAGTGAGGGAAGGAGGACTGAAGCTTTCTTT. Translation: CAISEGRRTEAFF.

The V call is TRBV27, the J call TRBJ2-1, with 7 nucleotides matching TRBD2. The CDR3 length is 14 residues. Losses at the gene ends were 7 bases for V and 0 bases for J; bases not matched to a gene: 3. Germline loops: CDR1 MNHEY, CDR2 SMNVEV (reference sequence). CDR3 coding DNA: TGTGCCAGCAAAACTAGCGACTCCTACAATGAGCAGTTCTTC. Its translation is CASKTSDSYNEQFF.

The CDR3 loop reads CASRYRDYGYTF. CDR3 DNA sequence: TGTGCCAGCAGGTACAGGGACTATGGCTACACCTTC. V and J are TRBV27 and TRBJ1-2, with a tentative D call TRBD1 (6 bases). Germline lookup yields CDR1 MNHEY and CDR2 SMNVEV (reference sequence). CDR3 length: 12 amino acids. V lost 6 bases, J lost 3 bases, and 8 bases lay in between.

CDR3 nucleotide sequence: TGTGCCAGCAGCTTAACGCACACGCTAGCGGGGGCTAGCACAGATACGCAGTATTTT. This encodes CASSLTHTLAGASTDTQYF. The chain has TRBV11-3 and TRBJ2-3; TRBD2 aligns across 10 bases. The CDR3 covers 19 residues. Germline trimming cut 2 bases from V and 0 bases from J; bases unmatched to any gene: 11. Germline CDR1 and CDR2: SGHNT and YENEEA.

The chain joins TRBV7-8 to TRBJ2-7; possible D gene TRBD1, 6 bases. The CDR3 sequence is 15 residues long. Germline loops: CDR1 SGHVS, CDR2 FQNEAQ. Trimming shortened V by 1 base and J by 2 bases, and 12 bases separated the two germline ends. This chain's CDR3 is CASSLGGRGAYEQYV. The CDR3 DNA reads TGTGCCAGCAGCTTAGGGGGGCGTGGGGCCTACGAGCAGTACGTC.

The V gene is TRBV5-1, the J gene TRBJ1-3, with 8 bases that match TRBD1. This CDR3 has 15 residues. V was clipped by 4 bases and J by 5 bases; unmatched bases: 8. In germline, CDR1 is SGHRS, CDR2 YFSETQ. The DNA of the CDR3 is TGCGCCAGCAGCACGGACAGGGATCTCAGAAACACCATATATTTT. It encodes CASSTDRDLRNTIYF.

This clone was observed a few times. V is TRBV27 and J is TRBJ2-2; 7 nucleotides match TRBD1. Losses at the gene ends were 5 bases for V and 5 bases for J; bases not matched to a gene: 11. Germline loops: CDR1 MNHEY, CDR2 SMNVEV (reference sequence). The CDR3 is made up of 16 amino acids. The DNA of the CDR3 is TGTGCCAGCAGTCTCCGACAGGGCCCTTGGACCGGGGAGCTGTTTTTT. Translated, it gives CASSLRQGPWTGELFF.

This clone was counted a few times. The CDR3 nucleotides are TGTGCCAGCAGTGACTCGATTTTGCGGGAGGGCGGGACAGATACGCAGTATTTT. Translating it yields CASSDSILREGGTDTQYF. The V and J genes are TRBV6-4 and TRBJ2-3; 9 bases align to TRBD2. Germline lookup yields CDR1 MRHNA and CDR2 SNTAGT. This CDR3 contains 18 residues. The V gene end was trimmed by 0 bases and the J gene end by 3 bases; junction bases not matched to a gene: 10.

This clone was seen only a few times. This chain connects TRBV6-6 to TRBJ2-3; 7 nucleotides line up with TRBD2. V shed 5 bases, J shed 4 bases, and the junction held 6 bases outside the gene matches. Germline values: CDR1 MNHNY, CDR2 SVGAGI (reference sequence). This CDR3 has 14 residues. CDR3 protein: CASSRTSLADTQYF. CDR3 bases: TGTGCCAGCAGTCGGACTAGTTTGGCAGATACGCAGTATTTT.

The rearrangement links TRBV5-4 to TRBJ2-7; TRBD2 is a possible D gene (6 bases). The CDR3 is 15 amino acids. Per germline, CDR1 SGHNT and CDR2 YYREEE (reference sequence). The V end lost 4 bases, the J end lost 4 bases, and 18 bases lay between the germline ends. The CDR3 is CASSLAGTAEYEQYV. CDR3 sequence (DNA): TGTGCCAGCAGCCTCGCGGGGACTGCTGAATACGAGCAGTACGTC.

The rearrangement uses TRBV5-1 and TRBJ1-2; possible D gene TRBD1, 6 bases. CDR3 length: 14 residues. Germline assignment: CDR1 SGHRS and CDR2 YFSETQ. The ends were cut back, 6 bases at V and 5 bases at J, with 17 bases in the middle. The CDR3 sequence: CASKLEQGAYGYTF. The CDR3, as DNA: TGCGCCAGCAAGCTAGAACAGGGTGCATATGGCTACACCTTC.

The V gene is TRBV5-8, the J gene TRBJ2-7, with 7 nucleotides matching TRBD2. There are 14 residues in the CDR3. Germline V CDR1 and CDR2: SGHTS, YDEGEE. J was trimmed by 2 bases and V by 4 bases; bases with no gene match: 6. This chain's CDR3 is CASSPGGGTYEQYF. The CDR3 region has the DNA TGTGCCAGCAGCCCTGGGGGAGGGACCTACGAGCAGTACTTC.

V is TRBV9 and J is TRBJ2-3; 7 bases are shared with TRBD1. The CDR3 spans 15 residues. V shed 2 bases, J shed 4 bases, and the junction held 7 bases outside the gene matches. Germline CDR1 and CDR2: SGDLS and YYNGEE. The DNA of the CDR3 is TGTGCCAGCAGCGTTTGGAGAGGGGGCGCAGATACGCAGTATTTT. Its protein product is CASSVWRGGADTQYF.

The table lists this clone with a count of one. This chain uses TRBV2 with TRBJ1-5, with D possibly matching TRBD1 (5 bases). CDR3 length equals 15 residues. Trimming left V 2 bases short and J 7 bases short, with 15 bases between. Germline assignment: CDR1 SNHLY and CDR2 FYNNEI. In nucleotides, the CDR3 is TGTGCCAGCAGTGAAAGGGGCCGTTGGGGACAGCCCCAGCATTTT. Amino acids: CASSERGRWGQPQHF. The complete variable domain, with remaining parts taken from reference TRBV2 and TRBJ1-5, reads EPEVTQTPSHQVTQMGQEVILRCVPISNHLYFYWYRQILGQKVEFLVSFYNNEISEKSEIFDDQFSVERPDGSNFTLKIRSTKLEDSAMYFCASSERGRWGQPQHFGDGTRLSIL.

This CDR3 is CASSLVGGFGGYGYTF. The CDR3, as DNA: TGTGCCAGCAGTTTGGTGGGGGGTTTTGGTGGCTATGGCTACACCTTC. V is TRBV28 and J is TRBJ1-2; perhaps TRBD1 as D (5 bases). Deletions cut 3 bases from V and 4 bases from J, with 18 bases between. The germline gives CDR1 MDHEN, CDR2 SYDVKM. The CDR3 extends over 16 amino acids.

The CDR3 nucleotides read TGTGCCAGCAGCTTAGCCTCGAGCTCCTACAATGAGCAGTTCTTC. Protein: CASSLASSSYNEQFF. This chain links TRBV7-2 with TRBJ2-1; D gene uncertain. The CDR3 covers 15 residues. Germline-derived CDR1 and CDR2 are SGHTA and FQGNSA. Trimming removed 0 bases at V and 0 bases at J, with 6 bases between.